This TCR beta chain emerged from a study of control samples from healthy donors and cancer patients. Deletions cut 0 bases from V and 1 base from J, with 4 bases between. The CDR3 is 13 amino acids. The germline gives CDR1 SGHDT, CDR2 YYEEEE. The method was immunoSEQ multiplex PCR; TCRdb's version includes in-frame clones alone and lacks a portion of them. The sample shows over 100,000 clones, about 88% of them seen only once. The chain combines TRBV5-6 with TRBJ1-2; no firm D call. The specimen sequenced was blood. This receptor was taken from a man aged 45 to 65 in good health. The CDR3 here is CASSLGSNYGYTF. In DNA form, the CDR3 reads TGTGCCAGCAGCTTGGGCAGTAACTATGGCTACACCTTC.